This TCR beta chain was identified in a study of T cell responses to AZD1222 COVID-19 vaccine. The study, taken as a whole, reports: When two AZD1222 doses had been given, Spike-specific TCR breadth and depth rose. Most donors were white British, females outnumbered males, and clonal diversity was possibly underestimated.

Details on this clone: Its antigen is not known.

Some clones are missing from TCRdb's copy, which holds only in-frame ones; the method was immunoSEQ multiplex PCR. Of 150,000 to 200,000 clones in the sample, about 92% were seen once. Second-dose intervals near 4 or 12 weeks were combined. The receptor was derived from an adult who received the AZD1222 COVID-19 vaccine. Sequenced here: peripheral blood, sampled 28 days after the second AZD1222 dose.

In nucleotides, the CDR3 is TGCGCCAGCAGCTTGAGTGGCGAGCAGTACTTC. This sequence encodes CASSLSGEQYF. The chain employs TRBV5-1 and TRBJ2-7, with D unclear. The V end lost 1 base, the J end lost 6 bases, and 5 bases lay between the germline ends. Germline loops: CDR1 SGHRS, CDR2 YFSETQ. CDR3 length: 11 residues. The whole variable domain, remainder taken from reference TRBV5-1 and TRBJ2-7, is KAGVTQTPRYLIKTRGQQVTLSCSPISGHRSVSWYQQTPGQGLQFLFEYFSETQRNKGNFPGRFSGRQFSNSRSEMNVSTLELGDSALYLCASSLSGEQYFGPGTRLTVT.